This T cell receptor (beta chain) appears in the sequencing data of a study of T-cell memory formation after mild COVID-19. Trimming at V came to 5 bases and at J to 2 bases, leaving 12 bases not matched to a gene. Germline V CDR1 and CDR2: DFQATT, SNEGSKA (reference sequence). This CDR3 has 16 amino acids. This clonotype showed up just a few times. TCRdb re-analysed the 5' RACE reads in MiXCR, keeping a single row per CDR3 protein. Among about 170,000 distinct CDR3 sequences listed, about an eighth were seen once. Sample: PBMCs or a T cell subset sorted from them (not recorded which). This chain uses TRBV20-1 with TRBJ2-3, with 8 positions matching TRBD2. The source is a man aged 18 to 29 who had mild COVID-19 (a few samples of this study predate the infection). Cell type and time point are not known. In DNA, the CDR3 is TGCAGTGCTTACTGGGAGCGGGGGACGATCACAGATACGCAGTATTTT. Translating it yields CSAYWERGTITDTQYF.